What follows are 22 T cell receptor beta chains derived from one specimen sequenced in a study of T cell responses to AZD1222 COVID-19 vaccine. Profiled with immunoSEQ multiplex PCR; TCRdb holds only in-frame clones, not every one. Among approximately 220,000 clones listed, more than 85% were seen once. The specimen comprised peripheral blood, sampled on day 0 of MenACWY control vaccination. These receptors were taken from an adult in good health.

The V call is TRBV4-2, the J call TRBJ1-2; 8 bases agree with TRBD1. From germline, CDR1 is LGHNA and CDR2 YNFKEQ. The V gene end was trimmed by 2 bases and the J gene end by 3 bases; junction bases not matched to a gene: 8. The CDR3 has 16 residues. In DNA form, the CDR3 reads TGTGCCAGCAGCCAACCATTTCCGACAGGGGACTATGGCTACACCTTC. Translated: CASSQPFPTGDYGYTF.

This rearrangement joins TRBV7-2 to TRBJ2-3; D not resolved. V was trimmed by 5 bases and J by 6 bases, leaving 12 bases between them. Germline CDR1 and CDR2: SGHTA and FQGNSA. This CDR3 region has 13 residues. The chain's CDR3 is CASSVNYGDTQYF. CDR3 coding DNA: TGTGCCAGCAGCGTTAACTACGGGGATACGCAGTATTTT.

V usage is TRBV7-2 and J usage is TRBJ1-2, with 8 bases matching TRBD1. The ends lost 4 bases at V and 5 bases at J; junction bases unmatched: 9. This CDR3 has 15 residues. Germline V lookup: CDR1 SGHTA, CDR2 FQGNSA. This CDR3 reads CASSSRSGGVYGYTF. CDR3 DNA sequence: TGTGCCAGCAGCTCCCGGTCAGGGGGCGTGTATGGCTACACCTTC.

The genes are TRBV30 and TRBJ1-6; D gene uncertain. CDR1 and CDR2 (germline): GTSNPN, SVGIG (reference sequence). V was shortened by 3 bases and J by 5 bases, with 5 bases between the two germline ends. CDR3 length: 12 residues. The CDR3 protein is CAWSSNNSPLHF. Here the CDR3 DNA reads TGTGCCTGGAGCTCAAATAATTCACCCCTCCACTTT.

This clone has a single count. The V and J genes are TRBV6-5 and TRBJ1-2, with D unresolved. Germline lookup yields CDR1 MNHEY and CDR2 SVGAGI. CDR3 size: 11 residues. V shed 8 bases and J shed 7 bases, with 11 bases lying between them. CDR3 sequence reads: CASRLNGGYTF. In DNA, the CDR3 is TGTGCCAGCCGACTAAACGGTGGCTACACCTTC.

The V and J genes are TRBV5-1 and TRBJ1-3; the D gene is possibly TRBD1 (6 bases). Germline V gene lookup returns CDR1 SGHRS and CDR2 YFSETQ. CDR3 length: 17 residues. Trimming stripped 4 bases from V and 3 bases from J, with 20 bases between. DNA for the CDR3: TGCGCCAGCAGCCCGGAAGGAACAGGGCGGGTTGGAAACACCATATATTTT. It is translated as CASSPEGTGRVGNTIYF.

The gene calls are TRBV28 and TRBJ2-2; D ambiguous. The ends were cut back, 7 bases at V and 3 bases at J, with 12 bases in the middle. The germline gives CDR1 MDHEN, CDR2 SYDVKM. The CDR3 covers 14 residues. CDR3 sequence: CASMWGGDTGELFF. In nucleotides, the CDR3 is TGTGCCAGCATGTGGGGTGGCGACACCGGGGAGCTGTTTTTT. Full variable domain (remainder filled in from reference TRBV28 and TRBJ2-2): DVKVTQSSRYLVKRTGEKVFLECVQDMDHENMFWYRQDPGLGLRLIYFSYDVKMKEKGDIPEGYSVSREKKERFSLILESASTNQTSMYLCASMWGGDTGELFFGEGSRLTVL.

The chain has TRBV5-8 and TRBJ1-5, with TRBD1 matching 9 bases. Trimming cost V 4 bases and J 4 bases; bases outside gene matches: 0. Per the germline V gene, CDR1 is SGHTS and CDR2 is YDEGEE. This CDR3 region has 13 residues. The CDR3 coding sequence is TGTGCCAGCAGCGGACAGGGGAATCAGCCCCAGCATTTT. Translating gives CASSGQGNQPQHF.

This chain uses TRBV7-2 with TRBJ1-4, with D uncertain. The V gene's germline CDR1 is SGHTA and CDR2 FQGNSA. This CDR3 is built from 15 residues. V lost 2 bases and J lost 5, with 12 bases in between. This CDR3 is CASSLRGRQNEKLFF. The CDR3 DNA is TGTGCCAGCAGCTTAAGAGGGCGCCAGAATGAAAAACTGTTTTTT.

The CDR3 sequence is CASSLSTGNSNQPQHF. In DNA, the CDR3 is TGTGCCAGCTCACTAAGTACAGGGAATAGCAATCAGCCCCAGCATTTT. The chain couples TRBV18 to TRBJ1-5; perhaps TRBD1 as D (6 bases). The V end was cut by 4 bases, the J end by 0 bases, with 13 bases between. The CDR3 spans 16 residues. The germline V gene has CDR1 KGHSH and CDR2 LQKENI.

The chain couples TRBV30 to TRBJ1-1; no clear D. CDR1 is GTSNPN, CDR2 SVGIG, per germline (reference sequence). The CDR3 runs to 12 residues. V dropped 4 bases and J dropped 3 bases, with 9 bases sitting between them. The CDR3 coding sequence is TGTGCCTGGAATGAGGGCTACACTGAAGCTTTCTTT. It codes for CAWNEGYTEAFF.

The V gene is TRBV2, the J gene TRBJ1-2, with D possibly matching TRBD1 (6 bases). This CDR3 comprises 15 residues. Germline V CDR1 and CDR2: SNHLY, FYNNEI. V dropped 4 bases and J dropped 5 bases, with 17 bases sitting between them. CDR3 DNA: TGTGCCAGCAGTGTGGACAGCCTAACCCCTTATGGCTACACCTTC. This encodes CASSVDSLTPYGYTF.

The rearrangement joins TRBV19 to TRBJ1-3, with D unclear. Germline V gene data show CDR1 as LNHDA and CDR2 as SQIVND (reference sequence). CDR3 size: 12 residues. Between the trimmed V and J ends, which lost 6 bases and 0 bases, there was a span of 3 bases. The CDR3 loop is CASRSSGNTIYF. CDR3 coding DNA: TGTGCCAGTAGGAGCTCTGGAAACACCATATATTTT.

In nucleotides, the CDR3 is TGTGCCAGCAGCCGCCCGGGACAGAGGAACACTGAAGCTTTCTTT. The encoded protein is CASSRPGQRNTEAFF. V gene TRBV5-4 combines with J gene TRBJ1-1; 7 nucleotides match TRBD1. This CDR3 comprises 15 residues. Germline V gives CDR1 SGHNT, CDR2 YYREEE (reference sequence). With V trimmed by 4 bases and J by 1 base, 7 bases remained unmatched.

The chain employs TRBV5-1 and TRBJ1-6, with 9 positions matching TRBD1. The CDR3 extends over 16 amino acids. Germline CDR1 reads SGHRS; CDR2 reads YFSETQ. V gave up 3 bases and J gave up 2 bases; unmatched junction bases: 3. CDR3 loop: CASSWGDRAYNSPLHF. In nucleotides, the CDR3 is TGCGCCAGCAGCTGGGGGGACAGGGCCTATAATTCACCCCTCCACTTT.

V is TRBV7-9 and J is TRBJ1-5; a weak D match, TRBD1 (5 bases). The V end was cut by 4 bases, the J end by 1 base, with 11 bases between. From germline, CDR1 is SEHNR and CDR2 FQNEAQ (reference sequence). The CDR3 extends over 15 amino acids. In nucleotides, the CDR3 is TGTGCCAGCAGCTGGGCAGGGCCCAGCAATCAGCCCCAGCATTTT. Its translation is CASSWAGPSNQPQHF. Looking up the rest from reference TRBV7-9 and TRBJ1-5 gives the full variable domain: DTGVSQNPRHKITKRGQNVTFRCDPISEHNRLYWYRQTLGQGPEFLTYFQNEAQLEKSRLLSDRFSAERPKGSFSTLEIQRTEQGDSAMYLCASSWAGPSNQPQHFGDGTRLSIL.

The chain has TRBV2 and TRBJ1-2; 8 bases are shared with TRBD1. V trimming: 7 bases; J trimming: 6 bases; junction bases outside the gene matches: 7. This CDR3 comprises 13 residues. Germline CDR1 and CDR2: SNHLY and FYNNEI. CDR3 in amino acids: CASNVGQGDGYTF. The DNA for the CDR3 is TGTGCCAGCAACGTAGGACAGGGTGATGGCTACACCTTC.

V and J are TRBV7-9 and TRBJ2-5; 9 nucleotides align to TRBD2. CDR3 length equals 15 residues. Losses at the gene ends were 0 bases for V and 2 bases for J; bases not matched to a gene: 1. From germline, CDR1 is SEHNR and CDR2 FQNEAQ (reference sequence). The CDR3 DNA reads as TGTGCCAGCAGCTTAGCCGCGGGGGGGCAAGAGACCCAGTACTTC. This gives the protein CASSLAAGGQETQYF.

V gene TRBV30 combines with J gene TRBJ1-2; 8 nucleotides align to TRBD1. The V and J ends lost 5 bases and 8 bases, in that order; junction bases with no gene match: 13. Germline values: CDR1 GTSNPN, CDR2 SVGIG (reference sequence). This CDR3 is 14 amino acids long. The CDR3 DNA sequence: TGTGCCTGGCAACGACAGGGGTCGCTCGTCGGCTACACCTTC. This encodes CAWQRQGSLVGYTF.

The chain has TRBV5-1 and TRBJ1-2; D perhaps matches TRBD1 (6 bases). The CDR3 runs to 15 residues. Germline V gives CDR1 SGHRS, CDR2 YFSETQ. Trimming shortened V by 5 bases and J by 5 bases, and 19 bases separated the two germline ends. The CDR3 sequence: CASRKLRGVDYGYTF. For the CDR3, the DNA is TGCGCCAGCAGGAAACTGAGGGGGGTTGATTATGGCTACACCTTC.

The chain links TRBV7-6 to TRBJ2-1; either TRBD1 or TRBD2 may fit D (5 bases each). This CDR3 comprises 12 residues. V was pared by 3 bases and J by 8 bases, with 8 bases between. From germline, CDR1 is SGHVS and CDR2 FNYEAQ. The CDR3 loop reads CASSLGVDEQFF. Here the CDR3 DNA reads TGTGCCAGCAGCTTGGGGGTGGATGAGCAGTTCTTC. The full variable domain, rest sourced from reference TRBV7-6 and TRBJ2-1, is GAGVSQSPRYKVTKRGQDVALRCDPISGHVSLYWYRQALGQGPEFLTYFNYEAQQDKSGLPNDRFSAERPEGSISTLTIQRTEQRDSAMYRCASSLGVDEQFFGPGTRLTVL.

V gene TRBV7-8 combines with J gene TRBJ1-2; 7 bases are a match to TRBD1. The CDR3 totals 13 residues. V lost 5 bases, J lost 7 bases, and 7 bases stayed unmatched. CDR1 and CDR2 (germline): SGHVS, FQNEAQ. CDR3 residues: CASSRDRGAGYTF. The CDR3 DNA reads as TGTGCCAGCAGCCGGGACAGAGGGGCTGGCTACACCTTC.